This T cell receptor beta chain comes out of a study of T cells after yellow fever vaccination. Study summary: SMART-Seq v4 Ultra Low Input served to prepare low-cell-number fractions. Study observations and caveats: Booster sampling recovered most clones from primary vaccination (approximately 97% CD4, around 90% CD8).

Points on this clonotype: Its antigen remains unidentified.

The CDR3 runs to 14 residues. The V gene's germline CDR1 is SNHLY and CDR2 FYNNEI. UMIs and a universal primer site were added when TCR cDNA was made by 5'RACE template switching. Via MiXCR, TCRdb re-called the 5' RACE reads, giving one row per CDR3 protein. The sample shows 400,000 or so distinct CDR3 sequences, under 7.5% of them seen only once. The receptor was derived from a man aged 25-45 years who received the YFV17D yellow fever vaccine. The chain carries TRBV2 and TRBJ2-5; D might be TRBD1 (6 bases). The sample in question was PBMCs, obtained 5 days after the yellow fever booster vaccination. The CDR3 DNA is TGTGCTTCACAACCAGGGGTGCAGGGAGAGACCCAGTACTTC. It specifies CASQPGVQGETQYF.